The present TCR beta chain was sequenced within a study of response to subunit inactivated influenza vaccine. Findings of the study overall: Each seasonal flu vaccination may recruit only limited new T cells, authors suggested.

The CDR3 loop spans 13 amino acids. The germline V gene has CDR1 MGHDK and CDR2 SYGVNS. The V end lost 2 bases, the J end lost 2 bases, and 6 bases lay between the germline ends. This clonotype appeared many times. Its antigen is as yet unknown. TCRdb independently ran MiXCR on the RT-PCR reads; one entry per CDR3 protein. In the table there are about 500,000 distinct CDR3 sequences, 10% to 15% of which are singletons. The chain employs TRBV25-1 and TRBJ1-2; D remains unclear. Material: PBMCs from blood, obtained roughly 47 days after vaccination. This TCR came from a man aged 45-65 years who received an inactivated influenza vaccine. In DNA form, the CDR3 reads TGTGCCAGCAGTGAACCGGGGAACTATGGCTACACCTTC. It is translated as CASSEPGNYGYTF.